This TCR beta chain was obtained from a study of cytomegalovirus exposure and HLA in healthy donors. Broader study findings: Presence/absence analysis assumed near-uniform sequencing depth across donors. Indistinguishability led to the exclusion of some V segments, TRBV6-2 and TRBV6-3 included.

Remarks on this clone: Its antigen remains unidentified.

With V trimmed by 5 bases and J by 5 bases, 6 bases remained unmatched. In germline, CDR1 is MDHEN, CDR2 SYDVKM. The CDR3 sequence is 14 residues long. In the PCR, 60 Vbeta and 13 Jbeta primers were used. TCRdb keeps only in-frame clones here, not all; method: immunoSEQ multiplex PCR. The sample table includes tens of thousands of clones. V gene TRBV28 combines with J gene TRBJ1-2; TRBD1 matches 9 bases. Sequences were obtained from PBMCs. The TCR originated in a man aged 25-40 years in good health and CMV-seronegative. The CDR3: CASSPGQGRYGYTF. The CDR3 DNA reads TGTGCCAGCAGTCCGGGACAGGGCAGATATGGCTACACCTTC.